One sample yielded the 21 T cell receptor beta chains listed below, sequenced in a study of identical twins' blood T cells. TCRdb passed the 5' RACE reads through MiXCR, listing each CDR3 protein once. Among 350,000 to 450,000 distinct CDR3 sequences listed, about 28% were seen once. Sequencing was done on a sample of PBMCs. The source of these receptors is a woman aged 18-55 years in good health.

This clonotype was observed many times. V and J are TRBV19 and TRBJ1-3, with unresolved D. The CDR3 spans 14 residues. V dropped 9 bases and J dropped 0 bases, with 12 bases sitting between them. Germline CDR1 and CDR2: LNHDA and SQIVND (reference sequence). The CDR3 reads CASQFPYSGNTIYF. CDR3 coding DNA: TGTGCCAGCCAATTCCCATACTCTGGAAACACCATATATTTT.

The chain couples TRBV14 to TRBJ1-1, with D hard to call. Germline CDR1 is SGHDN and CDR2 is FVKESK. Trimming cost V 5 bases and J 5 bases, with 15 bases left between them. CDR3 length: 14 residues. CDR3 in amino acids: CASSDKQLRTEAFF. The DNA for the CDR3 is TGTGCCAGCAGCGACAAACAGCTACGGACTGAAGCTTTCTTT.

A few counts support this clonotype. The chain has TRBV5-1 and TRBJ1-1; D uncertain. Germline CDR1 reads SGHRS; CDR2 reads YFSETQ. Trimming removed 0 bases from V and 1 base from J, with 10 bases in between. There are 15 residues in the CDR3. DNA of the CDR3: TGCGCCAGCAGCTTGGCCCTGTCTCGGAACACTGAAGCTTTCTTT. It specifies CASSLALSRNTEAFF.

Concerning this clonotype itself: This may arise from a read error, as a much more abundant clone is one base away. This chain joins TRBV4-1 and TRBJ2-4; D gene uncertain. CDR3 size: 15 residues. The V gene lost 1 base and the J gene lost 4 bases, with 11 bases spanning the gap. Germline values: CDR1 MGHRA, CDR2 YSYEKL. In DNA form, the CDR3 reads TGCGCCAGCAGCCAAGTAGTGACGGTAAAAAACATTCAGTACTTC. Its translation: CASSQVVTVKNIQYF.

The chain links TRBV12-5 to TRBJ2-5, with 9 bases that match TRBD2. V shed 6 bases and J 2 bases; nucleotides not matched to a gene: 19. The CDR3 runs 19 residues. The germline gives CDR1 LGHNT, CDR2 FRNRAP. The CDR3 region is CASGRGGSVTSGFQETQYF. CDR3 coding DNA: TGTGCTAGTGGACGTGGCGGTTCGGTAACTAGCGGGTTTCAAGAGACCCAGTACTTC.

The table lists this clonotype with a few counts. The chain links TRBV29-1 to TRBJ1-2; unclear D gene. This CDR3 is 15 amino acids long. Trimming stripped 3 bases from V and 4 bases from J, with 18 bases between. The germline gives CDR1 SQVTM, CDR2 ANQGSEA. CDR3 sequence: CSVDRLADGIYGYTF. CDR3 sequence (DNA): TGCAGCGTTGATAGGCTGGCGGATGGAATCTATGGCTACACCTTC.

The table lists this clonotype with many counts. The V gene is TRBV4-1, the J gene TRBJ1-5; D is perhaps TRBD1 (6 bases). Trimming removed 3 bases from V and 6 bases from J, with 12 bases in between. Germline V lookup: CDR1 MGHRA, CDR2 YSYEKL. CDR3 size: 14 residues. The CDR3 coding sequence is TGCGCCAGCAGCCACACAGGGTTGGGTCAGCCCCAGCATTTT. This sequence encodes CASSHTGLGQPQHF.

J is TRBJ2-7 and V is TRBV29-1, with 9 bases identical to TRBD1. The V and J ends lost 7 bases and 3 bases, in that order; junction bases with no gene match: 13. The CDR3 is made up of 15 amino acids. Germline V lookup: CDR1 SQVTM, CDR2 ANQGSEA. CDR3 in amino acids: CSARKNRDRVYEQYF. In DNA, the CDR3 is TGCAGCGCCCGAAAAAACCGGGACAGGGTCTACGAGCAGTACTTC.

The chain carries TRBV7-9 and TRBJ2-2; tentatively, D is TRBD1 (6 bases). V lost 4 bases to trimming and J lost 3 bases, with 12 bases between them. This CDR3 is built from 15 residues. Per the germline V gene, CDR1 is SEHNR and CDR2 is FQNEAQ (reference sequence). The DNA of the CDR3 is TGTGCCAGCAGCTCGTACAGGGCCTACACCGGGGAGCTGTTTTTT. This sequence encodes CASSSYRAYTGELFF.

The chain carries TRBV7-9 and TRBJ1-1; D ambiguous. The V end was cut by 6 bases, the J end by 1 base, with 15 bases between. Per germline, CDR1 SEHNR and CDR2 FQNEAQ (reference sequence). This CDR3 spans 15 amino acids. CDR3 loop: CASRNRKRWNTEAFF. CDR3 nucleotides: TGTGCCAGCAGAAACAGAAAAAGGTGGAACACTGAAGCTTTCTTT. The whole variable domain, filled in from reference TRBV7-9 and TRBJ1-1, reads DTGVSQNPRHKITKRGQNVTFRCDPISEHNRLYWYRQTLGQGPEFLTYFQNEAQLEKSRLLSDRFSAERPKGSFSTLEIQRTEQGDSAMYLCASRNRKRWNTEAFFGQGTRLTVV.

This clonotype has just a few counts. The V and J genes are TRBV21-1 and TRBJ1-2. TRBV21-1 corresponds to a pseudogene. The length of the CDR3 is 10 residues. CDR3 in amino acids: CASSKSSYTF. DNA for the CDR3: TGTGCCAGCAGCAAAAGTAGCTACACCTTC.

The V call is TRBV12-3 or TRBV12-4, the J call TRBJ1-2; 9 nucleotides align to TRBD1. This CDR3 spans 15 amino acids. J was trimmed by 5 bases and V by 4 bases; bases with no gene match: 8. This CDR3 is CASSSTRQGVYGYTF. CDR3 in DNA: TGTGCCAGCAGTTCTACCCGACAGGGGGTTTATGGCTACACCTTC.

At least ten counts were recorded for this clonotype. CDR3 in amino acids: CASTLWTGENQPQHF. For the CDR3, the DNA is TGTGCCAGCACCTTATGGACAGGGGAGAATCAGCCCCAGCATTTT. The V call is TRBV5-6, the J call TRBJ1-5, with 9 bases aligning to TRBD1. CDR1 SGHDT and CDR2 YYEEEE come from the germline V gene. Losses at the gene ends were 6 bases for V and 4 bases for J; bases not matched to a gene: 8. This CDR3 region has 15 residues.

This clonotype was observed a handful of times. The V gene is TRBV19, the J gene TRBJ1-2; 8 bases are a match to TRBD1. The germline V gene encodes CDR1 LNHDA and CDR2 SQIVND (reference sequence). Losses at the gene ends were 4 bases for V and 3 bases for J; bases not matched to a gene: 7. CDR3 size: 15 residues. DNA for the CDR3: TGTGCCAGTAGTACAAGACAGGGGCGGGACTATGGCTACACCTTC. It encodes CASSTRQGRDYGYTF.

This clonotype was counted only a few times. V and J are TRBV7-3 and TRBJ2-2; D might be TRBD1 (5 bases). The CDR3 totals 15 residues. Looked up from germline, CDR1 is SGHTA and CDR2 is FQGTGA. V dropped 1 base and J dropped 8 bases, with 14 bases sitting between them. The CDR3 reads CASSLNPQGRGELFF. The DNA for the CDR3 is TGTGCCAGCAGCTTAAACCCTCAGGGCAGGGGGGAGCTGTTTTTT.

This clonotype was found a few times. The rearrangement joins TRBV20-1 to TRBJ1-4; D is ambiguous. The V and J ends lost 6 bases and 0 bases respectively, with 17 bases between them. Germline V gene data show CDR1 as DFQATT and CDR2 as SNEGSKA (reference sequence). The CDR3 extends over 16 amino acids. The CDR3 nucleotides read TGCAGTGCACCATCCATCACAGCGGCAACTAATGAAAAACTGTTTTTT. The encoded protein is CSAPSITAATNEKLFF.

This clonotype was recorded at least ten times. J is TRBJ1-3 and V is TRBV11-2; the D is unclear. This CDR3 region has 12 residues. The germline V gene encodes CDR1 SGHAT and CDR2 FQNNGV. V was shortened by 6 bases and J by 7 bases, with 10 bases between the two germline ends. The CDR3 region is CASRLSVNTIYF. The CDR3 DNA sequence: TGTGCCAGCAGACTTAGTGTGAACACCATATATTTT.

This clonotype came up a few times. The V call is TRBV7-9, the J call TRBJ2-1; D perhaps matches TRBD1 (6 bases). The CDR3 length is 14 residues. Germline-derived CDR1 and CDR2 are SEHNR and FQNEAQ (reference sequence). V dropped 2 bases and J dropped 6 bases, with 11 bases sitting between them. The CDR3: CASSLLTGINEQFF. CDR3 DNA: TGTGCCAGCAGCTTACTGACAGGTATCAATGAGCAGTTCTTC.

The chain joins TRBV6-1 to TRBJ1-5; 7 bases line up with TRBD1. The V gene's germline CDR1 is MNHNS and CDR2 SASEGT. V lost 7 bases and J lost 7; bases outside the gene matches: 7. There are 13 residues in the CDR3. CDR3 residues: CASTRDSGQPQHF. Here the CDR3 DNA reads TGTGCCAGCACCCGGGACAGCGGACAGCCCCAGCATTTT.

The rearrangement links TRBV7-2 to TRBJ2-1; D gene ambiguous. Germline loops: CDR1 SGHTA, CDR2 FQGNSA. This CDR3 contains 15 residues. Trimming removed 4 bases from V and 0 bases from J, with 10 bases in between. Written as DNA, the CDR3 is TGTGCCAGCAGCTCTTTCCGGAGCTCCTACAATGAGCAGTTCTTC. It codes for CASSSFRSSYNEQFF. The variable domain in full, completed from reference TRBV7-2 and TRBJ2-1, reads GAGVSQSPSNKVTEKGKDVELRCDPISGHTALYWYRQSLGQGLEFLIYFQGNSAPDKSGLPSDRFSAERTGGSVSTLTIQRTQQEDSAVYLCASSSFRSSYNEQFFGPGTRLTVL.

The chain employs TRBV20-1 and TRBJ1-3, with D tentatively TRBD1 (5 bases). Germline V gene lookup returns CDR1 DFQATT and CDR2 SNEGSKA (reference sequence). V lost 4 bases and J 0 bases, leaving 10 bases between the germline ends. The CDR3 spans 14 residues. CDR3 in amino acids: CSAIGTASGNTIYF. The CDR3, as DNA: TGCAGTGCTATCGGGACGGCCTCTGGAAACACCATATATTTT.